This TCR beta chain was profiled in a study of post-analysis software for immune sequencing data (dated by TCRdb to the mid-2010s). Concerning the study at large: Disease courses on record covered relapsing-remitting, secondary progressive and progressive-relapsing multiple sclerosis, though some patients had no subtype annotation. Patient repertoires were compared against about a dozen previously published healthy control repertoires from donors aged about 6 to 26 years. A subset of samples was prepared in parallel using single-end sample barcoding, then pooled and co-amplified after Illumina adapter ligation. General study outcomes and caveats: Multiple sclerosis patients had significantly lower normalized Chao1 diversity than controls, a result that suggests substantial peripheral T-cell clonal expansion. Direct clustering with F measure showed strong co-clustering of samples prepared in the same batch, prompting a batch-effect correction. The control group was slightly older than the multiple sclerosis patient group. Roughly 5 TRBV segments, including TRBV5-6, TRBV5-1 and TRBV20-1, were significantly more frequent in patients than controls.

To demonstrate the VDJtools post-analysis software, the study profiled TCR beta repertoires from the peripheral blood of 10 to 15 young patients with multiple sclerosis. Multiple sclerosis patients were children and adolescents aged about 6 to 17 years. Compared with germline, V lacks 4 bases and J lacks 14 bases; bases without a gene match: 3. The CDR3 starts with the cysteine, ends with the phenylalanine, and has 10 residues. The sequence is cut down to CDR3 DNA, 30 bases in frame from base 1. The germline V gene provides CDR1 SQVTM and CDR2 ANQGSEA. The library was generated by PCR. This sample was sequenced with an Illumina HiSeq 2500. Unique molecular identifiers were incorporated into TCR beta cDNA libraries to reduce PCR and sequencing biases. Every 1 to 10 million input T cells yielded roughly 500,000 cDNA molecules, meaning each molecule approximated one T cell. The patient libraries were prepared and sequenced using the same protocol as the earlier healthy control dataset. Samples belonging to the same batch were prepared together, multiplexed and sequenced on a shared HiSeq lane. The authors processed their data as follows. MIGEC handled the raw barcoded reads, throwing out single-read molecular identifier groups before consensus assembly and CDR3 extraction. Clonotype tables were post-analysed with VDJtools, and diversity was normalized by down-sampling all datasets to the smallest sample size. To correct batch-related cross-sample contamination, repertoire overlap clustering matched CDR3 amino acid sequences but not nucleotide sequences. Clones were called with MiXCR by TCRdb after fastp trimmed the public reads at Q25, and only in-frame beta chains were retained. A single entry per CDR3 protein holds the most common genes and DNA from its merged rows. For this entry, the V and J calls and clone size follow TCRdb and not the study's own pipeline. In all, the sample holds approximately 730,000 distinct CDR3 sequences, and approximately 44% of those were seen once. The ten largest account for roughly 4.9% of the sample.

This clonotype was seen only a few times. This clone's antigen is unknown. No base quality values were provided; no much bigger clone lies one nucleotide off. The sequence was obtained from a girl aged 10 to 17 with multiple sclerosis. Recombination joined TRBV29-1 with TRBJ2-1, and 9 bases in between align with TRBD1. What was sequenced was blood. CDR3 protein: CSVGGQGEFF. The DNA sequence reads TGCAGCGTTGGGGGACAGGGTGAGTTCTTC.